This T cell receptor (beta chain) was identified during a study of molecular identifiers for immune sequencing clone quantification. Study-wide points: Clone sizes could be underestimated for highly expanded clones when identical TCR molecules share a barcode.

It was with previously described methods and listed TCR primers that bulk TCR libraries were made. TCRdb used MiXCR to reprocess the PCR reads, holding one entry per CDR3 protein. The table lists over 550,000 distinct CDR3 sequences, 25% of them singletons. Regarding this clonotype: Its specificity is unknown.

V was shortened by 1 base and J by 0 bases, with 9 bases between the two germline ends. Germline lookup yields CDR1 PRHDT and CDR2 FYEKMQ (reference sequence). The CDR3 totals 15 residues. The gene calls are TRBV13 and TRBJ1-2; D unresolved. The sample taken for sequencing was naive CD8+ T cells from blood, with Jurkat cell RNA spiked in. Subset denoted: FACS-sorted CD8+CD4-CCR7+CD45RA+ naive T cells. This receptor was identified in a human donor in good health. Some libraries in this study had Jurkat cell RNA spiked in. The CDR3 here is CASSLERSTNYGYTF. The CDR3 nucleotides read TGTGCCAGCAGCTTAGAAAGGTCAACTAACTATGGCTACACCTTC. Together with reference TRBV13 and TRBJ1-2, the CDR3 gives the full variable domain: AAGVIQSPRHLIKEKRETATLKCYPIPRHDTVYWYQQGPGQDPQFLISFYEKMQSDKGSIPDRFSAQQFSDYHSELNMSSLELGDSALYFCASSLERSTNYGYTFGSGTRLTVV.